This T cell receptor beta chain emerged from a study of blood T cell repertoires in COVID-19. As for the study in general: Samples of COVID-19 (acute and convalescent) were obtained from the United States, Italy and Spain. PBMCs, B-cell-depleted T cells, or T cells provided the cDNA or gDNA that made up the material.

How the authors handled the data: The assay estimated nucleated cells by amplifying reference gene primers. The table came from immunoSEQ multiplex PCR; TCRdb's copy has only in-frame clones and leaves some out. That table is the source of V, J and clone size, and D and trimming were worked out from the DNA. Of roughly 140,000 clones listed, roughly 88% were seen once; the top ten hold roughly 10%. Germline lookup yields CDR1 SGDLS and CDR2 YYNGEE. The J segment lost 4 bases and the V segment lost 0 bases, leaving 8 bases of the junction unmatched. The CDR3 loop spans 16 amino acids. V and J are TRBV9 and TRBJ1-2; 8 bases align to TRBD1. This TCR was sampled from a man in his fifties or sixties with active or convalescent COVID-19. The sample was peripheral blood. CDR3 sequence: CASSVATSGGGYGYTF. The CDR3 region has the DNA TGTGCCAGCAGCGTAGCAACATCAGGGGGCGGCTATGGCTACACCTTC.